The next 24 T cell receptor beta chains were all read from a single sample in a study of PD-L1 blockade in urothelial cancer. Profiling relied on immunoSEQ multiplex PCR, and the TCRdb table lists in-frame clones only, not all of them. The data show about 74,000 clones, roughly 90% seen once. Documented time point: pretreatment peripheral blood. Source: PBMCs, taken around atezolizumab (anti-PD-L1) treatment. The receptors here all came from a man between 65 and 85 years old with urothelial cancer.

The rearrangement uses TRBV6-5 and TRBJ1-4; D is perhaps TRBD1 (6 bases). From germline, CDR1 is MNHEY and CDR2 SVGAGI. The V gene lost 3 bases and the J gene lost 9 bases, with 14 bases spanning the gap. The CDR3 sequence is 14 residues long. The CDR3 loop reads CASSYGRGAQKLFF. CDR3 DNA: TGTGCCAGCAGTTATGGTCGGGGGGCTCAAAAACTGTTTTTT.

DNA for the CDR3: TGTGCCAGCAGTCATAGCGGGAGACGGACAGATACGCAGTATTTT. This gives the protein CASSHSGRRTDTQYF. V usage is TRBV28 and J usage is TRBJ2-3; TRBD2 matches at 9 bases. Germline loops: CDR1 MDHEN, CDR2 SYDVKM. J lost 3 bases, V lost 5 bases, and 6 bases had no gene match. The CDR3 is 15 residues long.

The chain combines TRBV18 with TRBJ2-7; 9 nucleotides match TRBD1. Trimming took 5 bases from V and 2 from J; bases not matched to a gene: 4. The CDR3 length is 14 residues. Germline lookup yields CDR1 KGHSH and CDR2 LQKENI. The CDR3 here is CASSSGTGTYEQYF. DNA for the CDR3: TGTGCCAGCTCATCCGGGACAGGGACCTACGAGCAGTACTTC. The variable domain in full, completed from reference TRBV18 and TRBJ2-7, reads NAGVMQNPRHLVRRRGQEARLRCSPMKGHSHVYWYRQLPEEGLKFMVYLQKENIIDESGMPKERFSAEFPKEGPSILRIQQVVRGDSAAYFCASSSGTGTYEQYFGPGTRLTVT.

The rearrangement links TRBV7-8 to TRBJ1-5; TRBD1 is a possible D gene (5 bases). Germline loops: CDR1 SGHVS, CDR2 FQNEAQ. The CDR3 has 15 residues. The V gene lost 6 bases and the J gene lost 1 base, with 13 bases spanning the gap. CDR3 sequence reads: CASRKTEISNQPQHF. The CDR3 DNA reads TGTGCCAGCAGGAAGACAGAAATAAGCAATCAGCCCCAGCATTTT.

The chain combines TRBV7-2 with TRBJ2-3; 13 positions agree with TRBD2. The germline CDR1 and CDR2 sequences are SGHTA and FQGNSA. Germline trimming cut 3 bases from V and 6 bases from J; bases unmatched to any gene: 6. The CDR3 extends over 16 amino acids. Here the CDR3 DNA reads TGTGCCAGCAGCTTCAGGACTAGCGGGAGATCGGATACGCAGTATTTT. This encodes CASSFRTSGRSDTQYF.

This clone has only a few counts. This CDR3 is CASSPILAGGPDEQYF. The CDR3 region has the DNA TGTGCCAGCTCACCGATACTAGCGGGAGGGCCAGACGAGCAGTACTTC. This chain uses TRBV18 with TRBJ2-7; 13 bases are a match to TRBD2. V trimming: 3 bases; J trimming: 5 bases; junction bases outside the gene matches: 7. The CDR3 runs 16 residues. CDR1 and CDR2 (germline): KGHSH, LQKENI. Full variable domain (missing parts from reference TRBV18 and TRBJ2-7): NAGVMQNPRHLVRRRGQEARLRCSPMKGHSHVYWYRQLPEEGLKFMVYLQKENIIDESGMPKERFSAEFPKEGPSILRIQQVVRGDSAAYFCASSPILAGGPDEQYFGPGTRLTVT.

This chain joins TRBV5-1 and TRBJ2-7, with D possibly being TRBD1 (5 bases). The CDR3 has 15 residues. Germline values: CDR1 SGHRS, CDR2 YFSETQ. V was clipped by 0 bases and J by 3 bases, with 13 bases between them. CDR3 DNA sequence: TGCGCCAGCAGCTTGGCGACAGCAGCCGTCTACGAGCAGTACTTC. Amino acids: CASSLATAAVYEQYF.

The V call is TRBV10-2, the J call TRBJ2-1, with 15 bases identical to TRBD2. The CDR3 loop spans 16 amino acids. Trimming at V came to 4 bases and at J to 4 bases, leaving 2 bases not matched to a gene. Looked up from germline, CDR1 is WSHSY and CDR2 is SAAADI. The DNA of the CDR3 is TGCGCCAGCAGTGCGGGGACTAGCGGGAGGTACAATGAGCAGTTCTTC. Translating it yields CASSAGTSGRYNEQFF.

The chain recombines TRBV5-6 with TRBJ2-3; the match to TRBD1 covers 10 bases. The CDR3 runs to 15 residues. Trimming removed 4 bases from V and 3 bases from J; junction bases left unmatched: 5. The germline V gene has CDR1 SGHDT and CDR2 YYEEEE. The CDR3 bases are TGTGCCAGCAGCCCGACAGGGGGCGTAACAGATACGCAGTATTTT. It encodes CASSPTGGVTDTQYF.

This clone was seen only once. The chain combines TRBV19 with TRBJ2-1; possible D gene TRBD1, 6 bases. The CDR3 has 15 residues. CDR1 and CDR2 from the germline V gene are LNHDA and SQIVND (reference sequence). V was clipped by 5 bases and J by 9 bases, with 20 bases between them. The CDR3 region is CASSSRGPRGGEQFF. The CDR3 region has the DNA TGTGCCAGTAGTTCGCGCGGGCCCAGGGGCGGTGAGCAGTTCTTC. The entire variable domain, with the rest obtained from reference TRBV19 and TRBJ2-1, is as follows: DGGITQSPKYLFRKEGQNVTLSCEQNLNHDAMYWYRQDPGQGLRLIYYSQIVNDFQKGDIAEGYSVSREKKESFPLTVTSAQKNPTAFYLCASSSRGPRGGEQFFGPGTRLTVL.

This chain joins TRBV5-4 and TRBJ1-1; D uncertain. The CDR3 consists of 13 residues. V lost 0 bases and J 1 base, leaving 4 bases between the germline ends. Germline lookup yields CDR1 SGHNT and CDR2 YYREEE (reference sequence). CDR3 sequence (DNA): TGTGCCAGCAGCTTGGACACGAACACTGAAGCTTTCTTT. It codes for CASSLDTNTEAFF. The full variable domain, rest sourced from reference TRBV5-4 and TRBJ1-1, is ETGVTQSPTHLIKTRGQQVTLRCSSQSGHNTVSWYQQALGQGPQFIFQYYREEENGRGNFPPRFSGLQFPNYSSELNVNALELDDSALYLCASSLDTNTEAFFGQGTRLTVV.

This chain joins TRBV21-1 and TRBJ2-7; the D call TRBD2 from the table was never checked on the DNA. TRBV21-1 is termed a pseudogene. The CDR3 length is 16 residues. The CDR3 is CASRIIPRLEAYEQYF. CDR3 bases: TGTGCCAGCAGAATTATCCCCCGACTAGAGGCCTACGAGCAGTACTTC.

CDR3 in amino acids: CASSPTGGYTGELFF. The CDR3, as DNA: TGTGCCAGCTCACCGACAGGGGGCTACACCGGGGAGCTGTTTTTT. The genes are TRBV18 and TRBJ2-2, with 10 bases matching TRBD1. J gave up 3 bases and V 3 bases, and 1 base lay outside the gene matches. Germline V gives CDR1 KGHSH, CDR2 LQKENI. This CDR3 is 15 amino acids long.

V and J are TRBV7-8 and TRBJ1-1; perhaps TRBD1 as D (5 bases). Trimming stripped 7 bases from V and 2 bases from J, with 8 bases between. The CDR3 extends over 12 amino acids. Germline CDR1 is SGHVS and CDR2 is FQNEAQ. Here the CDR3 DNA reads TGTGCCAGCACAGGGCCAAACACTGAAGCTTTCTTT. Protein sequence: CASTGPNTEAFF. Looking up the rest from reference TRBV7-8 and TRBJ1-1 gives the full variable domain: GAGVSQSPRYKVAKRGQDVALRCDPISGHVSLFWYQQALGQGPEFLTYFQNEAQLDKSGLPSDRFFAERPEGSVSTLKIQRTQQEDSAVYLCASTGPNTEAFFGQGTRLTVV.

This clone was seen only once. In nucleotides, the CDR3 is TGCGCCAGCAGCTTGAACGCAGGGAACACTGAAGCTTTCTTT. Protein sequence: CASSLNAGNTEAFF. The V gene is TRBV5-1, the J gene TRBJ1-1; D remains unclear. Germline CDR1 reads SGHRS; CDR2 reads YFSETQ. Between the trimmed V and J ends, which lost 1 base and 1 base, there was a span of 8 bases. CDR3 length: 14 amino acids.

V and J are TRBV27 and TRBJ1-1; D might be TRBD1 (6 bases). Looked up from germline, CDR1 is MNHEY and CDR2 is SMNVEV (reference sequence). The V and J ends lost 4 bases and 11 bases respectively, with 14 bases between them. The CDR3 has 12 amino acids. Written as DNA, the CDR3 is TGTGCCAGCAGTTCCCAGGGGCGAACGGCTTTCTTT. This sequence encodes CASSSQGRTAFF.

The V gene is TRBV10-3, the J gene TRBJ2-2, with 7 bases lining up with TRBD2. The junction had 10 bases not matched to a gene; V was cut back by 2 bases and J by 4 bases. From germline, CDR1 is ENHRY and CDR2 SYGVKD. CDR3 length equals 17 residues. CDR3 protein: CAISEVLREIGTGELFF. DNA for the CDR3: TGTGCCATCAGTGAGGTCCTGCGGGAGATTGGCACCGGGGAGCTGTTTTTT.

The chain recombines TRBV6-4 with TRBJ2-1, with D maybe TRBD2 (6 bases). V shed 0 bases and J shed 0 bases, with 12 bases lying between them. CDR3 length: 17 amino acids. Germline V lookup: CDR1 MRHNA, CDR2 SNTAGT. This CDR3 reads CASSDSSAGVSYNEQFF. CDR3 DNA: TGTGCCAGCAGTGACTCGTCAGCGGGTGTCTCCTACAATGAGCAGTTCTTC.

The chain links TRBV5-1 to TRBJ2-5; D not resolved. The CDR3 has 14 amino acids. Per germline, CDR1 SGHRS and CDR2 YFSETQ. Trimming removed 5 bases at V and 3 bases at J, with 14 bases between. CDR3 protein: CASRAIMMEETQYF. Written as DNA, the CDR3 is TGCGCCAGCAGAGCAATCATGATGGAAGAGACCCAGTACTTC.

The chain has TRBV7-9 and TRBJ1-1; 8 bases line up with TRBD1. From germline, CDR1 is SEHNR and CDR2 FQNEAQ (reference sequence). V lost 5 bases, J lost 0 bases, and 5 bases stayed unmatched. There are 15 residues in the CDR3. The CDR3 loop is CASSRWTGLNTEAFF. The CDR3 DNA sequence: TGTGCCAGCAGCCGATGGACAGGGCTGAACACTGAAGCTTTCTTT.

This clone was seen a single time. The chain recombines TRBV29-1 with TRBJ2-3, with D unresolved. The germline V gene has CDR1 SQVTM and CDR2 ANQGSEA. CDR3 size: 16 residues. V gave up 2 bases and J gave up 1 base, with 16 bases separating them. The CDR3 loop is CSVEPEWRLGTDTQYF. In nucleotides, the CDR3 is TGCAGCGTTGAACCGGAGTGGCGACTCGGCACAGATACGCAGTATTTT.

This chain links TRBV7-8 with TRBJ1-1, with TRBD1 matching 8 bases. The CDR3 is 14 residues long. J was trimmed by 6 bases and V by 4 bases; bases with no gene match: 7. CDR1 SGHVS and CDR2 FQNEAQ come from the germline V gene. Here the CDR3 reads CASSSRTGTPEAFF. As DNA, the CDR3 is TGTGCCAGCAGCTCTCGGACAGGGACCCCTGAAGCTTTCTTT.

This chain joins TRBV4-1 and TRBJ2-5, with D uncertain. Trimming took off 1 base at V and 1 base at J, with 4 bases between the two ends. The germline V gene has CDR1 MGHRA and CDR2 YSYEKL. The CDR3 spans 13 residues. The CDR3, as DNA: TGCGCCAGCAGCCAAGTCCTCCAAGAGACCCAGTACTTC. It codes for CASSQVLQETQYF.

This sequence joins TRBV27 and TRBJ2-2, with TRBD1 matching 7 bases. CDR3 size: 14 residues. Germline loops: CDR1 MNHEY, CDR2 SMNVEV (reference sequence). After removal of 0 bases from V and 10 bases from J, the junction contained 5 bases not matched to a gene. CDR3 loop: CASSLSQGGVELFF. The CDR3 DNA sequence: TGTGCCAGCAGTTTATCACAAGGGGGCGTGGAGCTGTTTTTT.